Each of the 4 T cell receptor beta chains below was sequenced from the same sample in a study of PD-L1 blockade in urothelial cancer. Time point meaning: pretreatment peripheral blood. TCRdb's copy holds only in-frame clones and misses some; the assay was immunoSEQ multiplex PCR. The table shows tens of thousands of clones, with approximately 83% occurring only once. The sequencing here drew on PBMCs, taken around atezolizumab (anti-PD-L1) treatment. The receptor set was obtained from a man aged 55 to 70 with urothelial cancer.

This CDR3 reads CASSQGLFSYEQYF. CDR3 DNA sequence: TGCGCCAGCAGCCAAGGACTGTTCTCCTACGAGCAGTACTTC. The chain links TRBV4-3 to TRBJ2-7; D is undetermined. Per the germline V gene, CDR1 is LGHNA and CDR2 is YSLEER. The CDR3 totals 14 residues. The V end was cut by 1 base, the J end by 0 bases, with 7 bases between.

The CDR3 here is CASSPRPGQGAYEQYF. The CDR3 nucleotides read TGCGCCAGCAGCCCCCGTCCGGGACAGGGGGCCTACGAGCAGTACTTC. This chain uses TRBV5-1 with TRBJ2-7; 11 bases map to TRBD1. Germline values: CDR1 SGHRS, CDR2 YFSETQ. This CDR3 is 16 amino acids long. J was trimmed by 2 bases and V by 4 bases; bases with no gene match: 8.

This clone was picked up a small number of times. The chain uses TRBV7-3 and TRBJ1-1; unclear D gene. The germline gives CDR1 SGHTA, CDR2 FQGTGA. The CDR3 extends over 13 amino acids. The V and J ends lost 2 bases and 3 bases respectively, with 7 bases between them. The CDR3 DNA is TGTGCCAGCAGCTTAGTCGGGGACACTGAAGCTTTCTTT. Protein: CASSLVGDTEAFF.

The V gene is TRBV5-6, the J gene TRBJ1-6, with a possible D match to TRBD1 (6 bases). CDR3 size: 13 residues. Germline CDR1 reads SGHDT; CDR2 reads YYEEEE. V was cut by 5 bases and J by 19 bases, with 22 bases left in between. The CDR3 protein is CASSPSYRDILHF. DNA of the CDR3: TGTGCCAGCAGTCCTTCGTACAGGGATATTTTACACTTT.